This TCR beta chain was captured by sequencing in a study of cytomegalovirus exposure and HLA in healthy donors. The assay was immunoSEQ multiplex PCR, and TCRdb's table has in-frame clones only and misses some. In the table there are hundreds of thousands of clones, 65% to 85% of which are singletons. With respect to this clone: Its specificity is unknown. Other DNA variants within this sample encode the same CDR3.

The study's findings and limits: In the 130 or so validation repertoires, more than 85% of cluster scores exceeded 0, per a later analysis. The study listed under 200 cytomegalovirus-associated TCR beta chains. Generally TCR sequences proved uncommon, though certain public TCRs appeared in numerous donors.

The germline V gene encodes CDR1 SEHNR and CDR2 FQNEAQ (reference sequence). This CDR3 region has 11 residues. Between the trimmed V and J ends, which lost 1 base and 7 bases, there was a span of 2 bases. The V and J genes are TRBV7-9 and TRBJ2-1; D gene uncertain. This TCR was sampled from a woman aged 25 to 39 in good health and CMV-seropositive. The sequenced material came from PBMCs. The CDR3 sequence: CASSLGNEQFF. CDR3 sequence (DNA): TGTGCCAGCAGCTTAGGGAATGAGCAGTTCTTC.